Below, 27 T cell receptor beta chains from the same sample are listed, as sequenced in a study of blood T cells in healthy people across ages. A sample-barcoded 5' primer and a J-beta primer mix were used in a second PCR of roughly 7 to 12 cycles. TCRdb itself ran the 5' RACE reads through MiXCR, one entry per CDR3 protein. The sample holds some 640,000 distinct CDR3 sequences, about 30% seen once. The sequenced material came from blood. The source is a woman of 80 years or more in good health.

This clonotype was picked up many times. The CDR3 nucleotides read TGCGCCAGCAGCTATAACGATTTTGGGACAGGGGGCTACGAGCAGTACTTC. This codes for CASSYNDFGTGGYEQYF. The V call is TRBV5-1, the J call TRBJ2-7; 11 bases align to TRBD1. CDR3 length: 17 amino acids. J gave up 3 bases and V 3 bases, and 11 bases lay outside the gene matches. CDR1 is SGHRS and CDR2 is YFSETQ in the germline V gene.

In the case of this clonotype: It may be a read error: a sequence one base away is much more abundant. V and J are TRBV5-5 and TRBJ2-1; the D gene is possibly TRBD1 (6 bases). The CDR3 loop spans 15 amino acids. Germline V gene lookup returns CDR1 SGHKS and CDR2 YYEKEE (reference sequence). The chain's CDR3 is CASCLRFPGDSEQFF. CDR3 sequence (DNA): TGTGCCAGCTGCTTACGATTCCCAGGGGATAGTGAGCAGTTCTTC.

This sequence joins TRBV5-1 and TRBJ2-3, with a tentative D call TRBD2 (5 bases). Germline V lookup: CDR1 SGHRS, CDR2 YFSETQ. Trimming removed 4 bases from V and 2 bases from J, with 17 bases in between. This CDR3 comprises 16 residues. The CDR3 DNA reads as TGCGCCAGCAGCCGGCCGGGTTCCGGACTCACAGATACGCAGTATTTT. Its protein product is CASSRPGSGLTDTQYF.

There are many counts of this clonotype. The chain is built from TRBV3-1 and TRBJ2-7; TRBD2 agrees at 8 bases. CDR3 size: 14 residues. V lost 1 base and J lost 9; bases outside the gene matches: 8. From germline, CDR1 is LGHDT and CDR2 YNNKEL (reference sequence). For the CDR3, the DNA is TGTGCCAGCAGCCAAGGCCGGGGGGGCCGCGGGCAGTACTTC. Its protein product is CASSQGRGGRGQYF.

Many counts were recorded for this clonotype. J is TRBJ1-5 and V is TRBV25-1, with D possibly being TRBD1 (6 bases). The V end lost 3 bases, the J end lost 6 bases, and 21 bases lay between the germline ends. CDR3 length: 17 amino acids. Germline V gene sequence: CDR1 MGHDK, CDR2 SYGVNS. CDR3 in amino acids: CASSDVRGGVIGQPQHF. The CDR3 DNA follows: TGTGCCAGCAGTGACGTTAGGGGGGGCGTTATCGGTCAGCCCCAGCATTTT.

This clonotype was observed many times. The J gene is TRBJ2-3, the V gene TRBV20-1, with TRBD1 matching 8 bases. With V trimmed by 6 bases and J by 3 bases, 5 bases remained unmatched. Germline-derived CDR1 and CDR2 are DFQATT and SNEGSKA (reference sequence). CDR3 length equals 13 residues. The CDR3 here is CSARTGRTDTQYF. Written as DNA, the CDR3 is TGCAGTGCCCGGACAGGGAGGACAGATACGCAGTATTTT.

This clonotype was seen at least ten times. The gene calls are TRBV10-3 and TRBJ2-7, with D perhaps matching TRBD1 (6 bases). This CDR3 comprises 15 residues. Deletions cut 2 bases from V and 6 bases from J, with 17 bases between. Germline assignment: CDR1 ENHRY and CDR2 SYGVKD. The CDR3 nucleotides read TGTGCCATCAGTGAGCGGGACATCATTGGAGCCGAGCAGTACTTC. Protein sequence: CAISERDIIGAEQYF.

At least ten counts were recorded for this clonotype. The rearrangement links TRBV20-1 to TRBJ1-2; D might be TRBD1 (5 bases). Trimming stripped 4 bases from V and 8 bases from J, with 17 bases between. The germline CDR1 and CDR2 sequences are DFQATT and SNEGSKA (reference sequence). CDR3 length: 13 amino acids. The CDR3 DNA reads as TGCAGTGCTAAGCTCCAGGGCTTTGAAGGCTACACCTTC. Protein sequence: CSAKLQGFEGYTF.

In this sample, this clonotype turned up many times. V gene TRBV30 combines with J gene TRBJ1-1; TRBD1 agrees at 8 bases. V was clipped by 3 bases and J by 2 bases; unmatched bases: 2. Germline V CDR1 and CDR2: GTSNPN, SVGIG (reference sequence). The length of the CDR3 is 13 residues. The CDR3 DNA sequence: TGTGCCTGGAGCGGACAGGGAAACACTGAAGCTTTCTTT. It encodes CAWSGQGNTEAFF.

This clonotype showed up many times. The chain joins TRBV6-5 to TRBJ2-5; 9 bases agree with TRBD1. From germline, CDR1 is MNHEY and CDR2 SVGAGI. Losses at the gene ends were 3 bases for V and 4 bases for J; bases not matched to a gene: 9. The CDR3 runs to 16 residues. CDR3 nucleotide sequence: TGTGCCAGCAGTTATTCCCCCCTACAGGGGGCAGAGACCCAGTACTTC. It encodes CASSYSPLQGAETQYF.

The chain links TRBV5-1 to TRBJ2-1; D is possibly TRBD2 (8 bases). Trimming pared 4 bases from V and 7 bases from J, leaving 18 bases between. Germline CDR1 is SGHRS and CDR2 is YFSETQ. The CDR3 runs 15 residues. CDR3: CASSPGLVGQNEQFF. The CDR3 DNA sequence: TGCGCCAGCAGCCCGGGACTAGTGGGACAGAATGAGCAGTTCTTC.

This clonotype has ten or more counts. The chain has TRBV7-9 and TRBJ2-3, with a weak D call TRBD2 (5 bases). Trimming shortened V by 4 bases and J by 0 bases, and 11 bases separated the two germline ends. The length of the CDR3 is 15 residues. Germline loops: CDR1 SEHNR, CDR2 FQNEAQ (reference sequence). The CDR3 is CASSSTGSSTDTQYF. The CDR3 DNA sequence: TGTGCCAGCAGCTCGACGGGATCTAGCACAGATACGCAGTATTTT. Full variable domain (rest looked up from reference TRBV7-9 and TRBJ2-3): DTGVSQNPRHKITKRGQNVTFRCDPISEHNRLYWYRQTLGQGPEFLTYFQNEAQLEKSRLLSDRFSAERPKGSFSTLEIQRTEQGDSAMYLCASSSTGSSTDTQYFGPGTRLTVL.

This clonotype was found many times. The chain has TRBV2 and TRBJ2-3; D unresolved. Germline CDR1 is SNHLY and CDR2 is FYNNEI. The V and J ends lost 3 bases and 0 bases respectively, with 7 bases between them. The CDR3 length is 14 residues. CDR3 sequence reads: CASSDTSSTDTQYF. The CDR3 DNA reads TGTGCCAGCAGTGACACCTCTAGCACAGATACGCAGTATTTT.

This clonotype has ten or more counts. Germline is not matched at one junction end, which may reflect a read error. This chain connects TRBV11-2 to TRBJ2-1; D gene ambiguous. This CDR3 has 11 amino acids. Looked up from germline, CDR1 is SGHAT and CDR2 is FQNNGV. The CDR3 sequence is CASSLYTEQFF. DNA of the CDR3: TGTGCCAGCAGCTTATACACTGAGCAGTTCTTC.

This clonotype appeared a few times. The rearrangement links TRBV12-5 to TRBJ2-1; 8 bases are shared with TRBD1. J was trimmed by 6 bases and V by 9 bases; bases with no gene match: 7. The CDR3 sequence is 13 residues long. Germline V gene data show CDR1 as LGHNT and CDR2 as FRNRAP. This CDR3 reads CARGTGILNEQFF. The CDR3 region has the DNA TGTGCTAGGGGGACAGGAATCCTCAATGAGCAGTTCTTC.

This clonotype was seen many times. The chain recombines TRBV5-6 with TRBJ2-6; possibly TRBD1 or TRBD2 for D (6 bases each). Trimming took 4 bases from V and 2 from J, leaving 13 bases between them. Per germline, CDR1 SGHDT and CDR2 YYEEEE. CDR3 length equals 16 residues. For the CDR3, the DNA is TGTGCCAGCAGCACGCTCGGGGGCGCTGGGGCCAACGTCCTGACTTTC. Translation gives CASSTLGGAGANVLTF.

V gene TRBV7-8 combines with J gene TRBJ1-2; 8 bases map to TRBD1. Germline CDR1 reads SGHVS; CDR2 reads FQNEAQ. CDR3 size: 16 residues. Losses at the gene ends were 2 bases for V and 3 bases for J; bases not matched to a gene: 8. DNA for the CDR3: TGTGCCAGCAGCTTAAGCGGAACAGGGGGGTACTATGGCTACACCTTC. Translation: CASSLSGTGGYYGYTF.

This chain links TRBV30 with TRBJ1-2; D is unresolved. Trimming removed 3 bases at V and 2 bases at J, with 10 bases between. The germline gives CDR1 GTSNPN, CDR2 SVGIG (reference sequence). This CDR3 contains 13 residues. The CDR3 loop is CAWSANPNYGYTF. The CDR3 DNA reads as TGTGCCTGGAGCGCAAATCCCAACTATGGCTACACCTTC.

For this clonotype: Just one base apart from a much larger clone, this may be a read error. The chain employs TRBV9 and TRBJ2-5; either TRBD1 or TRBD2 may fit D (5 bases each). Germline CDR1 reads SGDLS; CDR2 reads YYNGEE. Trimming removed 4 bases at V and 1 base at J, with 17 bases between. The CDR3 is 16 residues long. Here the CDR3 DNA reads TGTGCCAGCAGCCCCGATCGGCTGGGACCCCAAGAGACCCAGTACTTC. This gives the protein CASSPDRLGPQETQYF.

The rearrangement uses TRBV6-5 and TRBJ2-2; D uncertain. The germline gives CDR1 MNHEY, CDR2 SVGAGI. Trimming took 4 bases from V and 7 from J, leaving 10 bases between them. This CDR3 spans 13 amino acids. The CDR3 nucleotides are TGTGCCAGCAGTTCACGGCTATACGGGGAGCTGTTTTTT. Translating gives CASSSRLYGELFF.

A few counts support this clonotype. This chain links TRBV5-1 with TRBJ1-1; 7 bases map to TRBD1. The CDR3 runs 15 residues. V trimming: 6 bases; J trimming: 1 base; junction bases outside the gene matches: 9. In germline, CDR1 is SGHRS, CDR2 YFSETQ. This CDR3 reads CASKEGAGGNTEAFF. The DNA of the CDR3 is TGCGCCAGCAAGGAGGGGGCAGGGGGGAACACTGAAGCTTTCTTT.

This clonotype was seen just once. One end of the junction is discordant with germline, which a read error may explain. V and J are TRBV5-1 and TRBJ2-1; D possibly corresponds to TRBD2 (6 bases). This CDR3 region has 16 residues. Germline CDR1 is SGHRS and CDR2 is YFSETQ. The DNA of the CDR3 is TGCGCCAGCATCTTGGCGGCGGGGAGCTCCTACAATGAGCAGTTCTTC. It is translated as CASILAAGSSYNEQFF. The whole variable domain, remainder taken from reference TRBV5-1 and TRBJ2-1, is KAGVTQTPRYLIKTRGQQVTLSCSPISGHRSVSWYQQTPGQGLQFLFEYFSETQRNKGNFPGRFSGRQFSNSRSEMNVSTLELGDSALYLCASILAAGSSYNEQFFGPGTRLTVL.

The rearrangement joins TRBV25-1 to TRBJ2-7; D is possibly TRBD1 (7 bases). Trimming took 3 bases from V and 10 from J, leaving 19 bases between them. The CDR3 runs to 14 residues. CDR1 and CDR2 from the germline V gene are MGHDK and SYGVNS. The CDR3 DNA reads TGTGCCAGCAGTGACCTAGACAGGGAGGCCTTTCAGTACTTC. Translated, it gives CASSDLDREAFQYF.

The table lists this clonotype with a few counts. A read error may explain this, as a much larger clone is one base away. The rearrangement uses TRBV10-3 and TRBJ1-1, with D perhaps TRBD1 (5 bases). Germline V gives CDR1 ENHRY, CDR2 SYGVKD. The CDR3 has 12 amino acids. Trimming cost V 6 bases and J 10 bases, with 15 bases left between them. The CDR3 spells CAIRVRGFGAFF. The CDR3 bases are TGTGCCATCAGGGTCCGGGGGTTCGGAGCTTTCTTT.

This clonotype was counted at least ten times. CDR3 in amino acids: CASSQVGGNNSPLHF. CDR3 in DNA: TGTGCCAGCAGCCAAGTCGGGGGTAATAATTCACCCCTCCACTTT. The chain employs TRBV3-1 and TRBJ1-6; perhaps TRBD1 as D (5 bases). The CDR3 contains 15 residues. Trimming took off 1 base at V and 5 bases at J, with 9 bases between the two ends. The germline V gene encodes CDR1 LGHDT and CDR2 YNNKEL (reference sequence).

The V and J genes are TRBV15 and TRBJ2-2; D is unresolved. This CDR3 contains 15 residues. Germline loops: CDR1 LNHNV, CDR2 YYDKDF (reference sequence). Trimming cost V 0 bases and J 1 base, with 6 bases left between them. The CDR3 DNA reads TGTGCCACCAGCAGAGAACGGAGGAACACCGGGGAGCTGTTTTTT. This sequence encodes CATSRERRNTGELFF.

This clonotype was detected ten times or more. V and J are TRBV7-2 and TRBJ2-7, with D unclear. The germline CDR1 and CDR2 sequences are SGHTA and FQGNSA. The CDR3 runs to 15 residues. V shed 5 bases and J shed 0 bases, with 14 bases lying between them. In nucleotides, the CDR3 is TGTGCCAGCAGCATTGGACCACGGAGCTCCTACGAGCAGTACTTC. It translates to CASSIGPRSSYEQYF.